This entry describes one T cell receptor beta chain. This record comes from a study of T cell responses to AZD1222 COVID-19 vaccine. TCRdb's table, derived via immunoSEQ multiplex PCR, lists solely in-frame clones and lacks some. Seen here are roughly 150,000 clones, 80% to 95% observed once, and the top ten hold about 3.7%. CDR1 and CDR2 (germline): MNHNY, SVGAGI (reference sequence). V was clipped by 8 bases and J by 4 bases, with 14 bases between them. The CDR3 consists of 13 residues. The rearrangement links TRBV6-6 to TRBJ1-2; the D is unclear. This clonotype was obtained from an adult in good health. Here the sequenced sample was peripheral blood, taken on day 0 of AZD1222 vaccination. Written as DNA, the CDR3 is TGTGCCAGCTATACCCCGGAATTCTATGGCTACACCTTC. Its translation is CASYTPEFYGYTF.